This T cell receptor beta chain was recovered during a study of blood T cell repertoires in COVID-19. On the study more broadly: Samples taken during acute and convalescent COVID-19 were collected in the United States, Italy and Spain. PBMCs, B-cell-depleted T cells, or T cells were the source of the cDNA or gDNA that made up the material.

In assigning cohorts, the study relied on participant-reported clinical history. What the recovered Cohort 3 donors had was two negative PCRs, clearance, or symptom resolution. TCRdb's table, derived via immunoSEQ multiplex PCR, lists solely in-frame clones and lacks some. Here the sample spans roughly 300,000 clones, 80% to 95% being singletons. Germline V lookup: CDR1 PRHDT, CDR2 FYEKMQ (reference sequence). The CDR3 extends over 15 amino acids. With 1 base removed from V and 1 base from J, the gap between germline ends came to 11 bases. V usage is TRBV13 and J usage is TRBJ2-7, with a possible D match to TRBD1 (6 bases). The receptor's source is a woman aged 30 to 39 who had recovered from COVID-19. Sequenced sample: PBMCs or T cells enriched from blood (not recorded which). CDR3 nucleotides: TGTGCCAGCAGCTTAGCGCCTAGGGGGTCCTACGAGCAGTACTTC. Amino acid sequence: CASSLAPRGSYEQYF.